This T cell receptor beta chain was sequenced during a study of cytomegalovirus exposure and HLA in healthy donors (dated by TCRdb to the late 2010s). With respect to the entire study: In an earlier analysis of approximately 500 of the donors, less than 350 Gb of sequence data and some 120 million unique TCR beta sequences from some 170 million T cells were reported. An early release that covered several hundred HLA-typed donors contained approximately 290 gigabases of sequencing data and roughly 84 million unique TCR sequences. Using immunosequencing, the study profiled T cell repertoires from fewer than 700 subjects and related those repertoires to cytomegalovirus serostatus. To predict cytomegalovirus infection status, the study combined high-throughput TCR immunosequencing, statistical association of individual TCRs with disease status, and machine learning. Of the approximately 400 genotyped donors, 65% to 90% fell in the genetic ancestry cluster associated with self-reported Caucasian donors. Class I and class II HLA loci were covered by the typing at four-digit resolution. Rather than using new phenotypic data, the later analysis identified candidate immune exposures from TCR beta sequences and from how often those sequences occurred across donors. Roughly 5 DR-DQ haplotypes were handled as single units for association and clustering because linkage in the cohort was strong. Among roughly 370 genotyped donors of the cohort, an average of around 240,000 unique TCR beta nucleotide sequences were sequenced per donor, roughly 20% of them non-productive. The aim of the study was to test whether cataloging public T cell receptors could identify signatures of past pathogen exposure. All discovery cohort repertoires had been generated using a single sequencing platform. In addition to the first cohort of approximately 670 subjects, a separate validation cohort of around 110 different subjects was used. To decide whether each TCR beta V gene segment behaved as functional or pseudogenic, an earlier analysis of 587 of the donors relied on high-throughput TCR beta sequencing. Typing coverage varied by locus: roughly 620-640 donors for A, B, C, DRB1 and DQB1; approximately 500 for DQA1; some 610 for DPA1; roughly 450 for DPB1. Genome-wide SNP genotypes for about 65% of the roughly 700 donors were used in a later genetic analysis, which treated that subset as a discovery cohort. To study patterns of TCR occurrence, a later analysis re-analyzed previously published TCR beta repertoires from 666 donors and added high-resolution HLA genotyping. Donor age, sex, ethnicity and CMV serostatus were compiled together with the repertoire data.

The cohort consisted of some 730 healthy bone marrow donors. At the time of sampling, all cohort members were nominally healthy, though unrecorded immune exposures were likely present. The donor tested CMV seronegative and was one of the 352 seronegative cohort members. A peripheral blood sample was collected from each donor, and TCR beta sequencing was performed on peripheral blood mononuclear cells. The Qiagen DNeasy Blood Extraction Kit was used to extract genomic DNA from the blood cell samples. Remarks on this clone: Its antigen remains undetermined. At one end, the junction sequence differs from germline, possibly due to a read error.

Libraries came from the immunoSEQ multiplex PCR assay. For the multiplex PCR, a mixture combining 60 forward primers for TCR Vbeta segments and 13 reverse primers for TCR Jbeta segments was used. Amplification of the CDR3 region of rearranged TCR beta genes was performed with a multiplex PCR assay on genomic DNA. Amplified TCR beta libraries were sequenced as 87-base-pair reads on the Illumina HiSeq System. The authors' pipeline ran thus. Across the 670 or so repertoires, a later analysis counted roughly 84 million unique TCR beta chains, 9.5 million to 12 million of which were shared by at least two donors. A nearest-neighbor algorithm error-corrected the raw reads and collapsed the reads into unique sequences, merging closely related sequences to remove PCR and sequencing errors. CDR3 sequences were aligned to IMGT reference sequences to assign V, D and J gene segments. For a sequence to be retained, a match of at least six nucleotides was required to both a V gene segment and a J gene segment. Rearrangements were called productive when the CDR3 lacked stop codons and stayed in frame with V and J; all others were non-productive. CDR3 was defined according to IMGT convention as the region running from the second conserved V-encoded cysteine to the conserved J-encoded phenylalanine. The earlier analysis of fewer than 700 of the donors excluded sequences that lacked an unambiguous match to a single V gene segment. In an earlier analysis of almost 600 of the donors, a V segment was called functional when productive rearrangements were above 56.7%, and segregating when the standard deviation between donors exceeded 5%. A statistical classification framework was developed to diagnose cytomegalovirus status using the catalog of TCR beta chain sequences. A later analysis assigned V and J genes by comparing TCR nucleotide sequences with IMGT/GENE-DB human TR gene sequences. In a later analysis, CDR3 sequences and most-parsimonious VDJ recombination scenarios were assigned using the TCRdist pipeline. In a later analysis, every TCR beta chain was defined by the combination of its CDR3 amino acid sequence and its V-gene family, and reads without a unique V-gene family were dropped. As a way to deal with suspected cross-contamination and a sequencing artifact, a later analysis dropped hundreds of nucleotide sequences that were highly shared and had low generation probability. In a later analysis, a clonal expansion index for each public chain was calculated from normalized within-repertoire ranks of inferred template counts. In a later analysis, generation probabilities were computed using a VDJ recombination model fitted to out-of-frame rearrangements, and the results were checked against IGoR. In a later analysis, TCR-TCR, TCR-HLA and TCR-CMV co-occurrence was scored with hypergeometric tests, and a repertoire-size bias correction was applied to TCR pairs. A later analysis estimated false discovery rates by permuting HLA or CMV assignments 20 times. In a later analysis, co-occurring TCRs were grouped using DBSCAN, with TCRdist sequence similarity added in when clustering inside HLA-allele-positive subsets. Repertoires with fewer than 30,000 or more than 120,000 public chains were left out of co-occurrence clustering, as were four to six repertoires with anomalous nucleotide sharing. As stored in TCRdb, this immuneACCESS dataset retains in-frame rearrangements with V and J assigned. A fraction of the clones does not appear; measured against another copy, unresolved V genes explain less than half of the discrepancy, and the remainder lacks a known reason. V and J calls plus clone size are reproduced from that table; the DNA served to infer D and trimming. This sample gives hundreds of thousands of clones in total; approximately 82% of them show up just once. The top ten hold 0.55% to 0.7% of the sample.

The full study reports these points: While some public TCRs were present in many individuals, most TCR sequences turned up only very rarely across donors. Because counts were too low, approximately 15 rarely observed V segments, including chromosome 9 orphons, were excluded from the earlier analysis of some 590 of the donors. Only TCR beta chains were sequenced in this cohort, and the absence of alpha or paired-chain data limited detectable features. Compared with the approximately 670-donor mean, donors in an Asian-associated ancestry cluster had fewer N-insertions in productive TCRs, according to a later genetic analysis. Immune exposure information for the cohort was limited to CMV serostatus. In an earlier analysis of 587 of the donors, most TCR beta V segments appeared in productive rearrangements about 87% or about 30% of the time, broadly matching IMGT annotations. When HLA alleles, especially DR and DQ, strongly co-occurred, TCR associations were difficult to assign to individual alleles. A further reported finding was that TCR beta sequences accurately predicted the HLA-A and HLA-B alleles for most subjects in the first cohort. According to a later analysis, TCR association rates differed among HLA loci, with DRB1 alleles showing the most associated TCRs and HLA-C alleles showing the fewest. In a later analysis, HLA-associated TCR beta chains were found to be more clonally expanded and to have lower generation probabilities than equally common non-associated chains. Most CMV-associated TCR beta chains appeared to be HLA-restricted in a later analysis, and the HLA associations seemed to be driven largely by CMV exposure. Several of the top co-occurrence clusters appeared to be linked to parvovirus B19, influenza, CMV and Epstein-Barr virus, according to a later analysis. The sequencing pipeline was judged likely to have produced a cluster of highly shared sequence variants as a technical artifact. A total of fewer than 200 TCR beta chains were listed by the study as associated with cytomegalovirus. In vitro tests confirmed that a few of the cytomegalovirus-associated TCR beta chains recognize cytomegalovirus antigens. Linkage disequilibrium might explain the correlated functional status among segregating V segments, but an unknown experimental factor could not be excluded. Sequencing depth was assumed to be roughly uniform across donors in the presence/absence analyses, though that assumption may not hold. In a later analysis, 15,000 to 20,000 TCR beta sequences were associated with specific HLA alleles at a false discovery rate of 0.05. The authors suggested that the approach could potentially be extended to other disease states and immunological phenotypes. V-gene and J-gene trimming of TCR beta chains was associated with a missense DCLRE1C variant in a later genetic analysis, and the association was replicated in an independent cohort. Cytomegalovirus status was reported to be diagnosed by the classifier with high specificity and sensitivity in both the original and validation cohorts. Because some donors lacked HLA typing at each locus, the association tests relied only on the typed subset.

Sequenced input: PBMCs. The TCR originated in a woman in her forties in good health and CMV-seronegative.

The DNA is as follows: TGTGCTAGCAGCTCAGGGGTTGGCACAGATACGCAGTATTTT. Its translation is CASSSGVGTDTQYF. The sequence joins TRBV7-7 to TRBJ2-3; 6 matching bases give a weak D call of TRBD1. The germline V gene (reference sequence) supplies CDR1 SSHAT and CDR2 FNYEAQ. Including cysteine and phenylalanine, the CDR3 has 14 amino acids. Left in the record is the CDR3 DNA by itself, 42 bases read in frame from the first base.